The 5 T cell receptor beta chains presented below share a single source sample, sequenced in a study of regulatory T cells in long-lasting Graves disease. Sample time point: newly diagnosed GD, antithyroid drugs for less than 3 months. From RNA extracted from PBMCs, the TCR library was made. Library construction for TCR beta used iRepertoire HTBI primers and Arm-PCR of CDR3 regions. In TCRdb, the multiplex PCR reads were re-called with MiXCR into one record per CDR3 protein. The profile shows fewer than 550,000 distinct CDR3 sequences, roughly a sixth of them singletons. The sample was also reused in another study, on T cells in Graves' hyperthyroidism and ophthalmopathy.

The input for sequencing was peripheral blood mononuclear cells (PBMCs), taken at new diagnosis, from a patient treated with antithyroid drugs. The origin of the receptors is a woman aged 35-60 years with Graves disease.

With respect to this clonotype: Compared with germline, one end of the junction differs, possibly owing to a read error. This chain joins TRBV7-2 and TRBJ2-2, with 9 nucleotides matching TRBD1. In germline, CDR1 is SGHTA, CDR2 FQGNSA. This CDR3 region has 15 residues. CDR3 DNA: TGTGCCAGCAGCGGCACAGGGGGCGGCACCAGGGAGCTGTTTTTT. This translates into CASSGTGGGTRELFF.

This clonotype has a count of ten or more. The rearrangement joins TRBV3-1 to TRBJ1-1; weak D call: TRBD1 (6 bases). The V end lost 4 bases, the J end lost 1 base, and 10 bases lay between the germline ends. The CDR3 has 14 residues. Germline V gene lookup returns CDR1 LGHDT and CDR2 YNNKEL (reference sequence). CDR3 sequence reads: CASSRDMGNTEAFF. The CDR3 DNA reads as TGTGCCAGCAGCCGGGACATGGGGAACACTGAAGCTTTCTTT.

Ten or more counts support this clonotype. This chain links TRBV28 with TRBJ1-2; no clear D gene. Trimming left V 10 bases short and J 7 bases short, with 16 bases between. Per the germline V gene, CDR1 is MDHEN and CDR2 is SYDVKM. The CDR3 runs 12 residues. CDR3 sequence reads: CAIGSRLRGYTF. CDR3 coding DNA: TGTGCCATCGGTTCCAGGCTTCGTGGCTACACCTTC.

There are a few counts of this clonotype. The chain combines TRBV5-8 with TRBJ1-4; possible D gene TRBD1, 5 bases. Trimming removed 4 bases from V and 5 bases from J, with 24 bases in between. This CDR3 contains 18 residues. The V gene's germline CDR1 is SGHTS and CDR2 YDEGEE. The CDR3 reads CASSPSGWGDQLNEKLFF. DNA for the CDR3: TGTGCCAGCAGCCCCTCCGGGTGGGGCGACCAACTCAATGAAAAACTGTTTTTT.

This clonotype occurred many times. The chain carries TRBV5-1 and TRBJ1-1; no clear D. Germline loops: CDR1 SGHRS, CDR2 YFSETQ. V was trimmed by 5 bases and J by 1 base, leaving 9 bases between them. The CDR3 is 13 residues long. The CDR3 region is CASRSDTNTEAFF. DNA of the CDR3: TGCGCCAGCAGGAGTGACACGAACACTGAAGCTTTCTTT. Variable domain in full (rest from reference TRBV5-1 and TRBJ1-1): KAGVTQTPRYLIKTRGQQVTLSCSPISGHRSVSWYQQTPGQGLQFLFEYFSETQRNKGNFPGRFSGRQFSNSRSEMNVSTLELGDSALYLCASRSDTNTEAFFGQGTRLTVV.